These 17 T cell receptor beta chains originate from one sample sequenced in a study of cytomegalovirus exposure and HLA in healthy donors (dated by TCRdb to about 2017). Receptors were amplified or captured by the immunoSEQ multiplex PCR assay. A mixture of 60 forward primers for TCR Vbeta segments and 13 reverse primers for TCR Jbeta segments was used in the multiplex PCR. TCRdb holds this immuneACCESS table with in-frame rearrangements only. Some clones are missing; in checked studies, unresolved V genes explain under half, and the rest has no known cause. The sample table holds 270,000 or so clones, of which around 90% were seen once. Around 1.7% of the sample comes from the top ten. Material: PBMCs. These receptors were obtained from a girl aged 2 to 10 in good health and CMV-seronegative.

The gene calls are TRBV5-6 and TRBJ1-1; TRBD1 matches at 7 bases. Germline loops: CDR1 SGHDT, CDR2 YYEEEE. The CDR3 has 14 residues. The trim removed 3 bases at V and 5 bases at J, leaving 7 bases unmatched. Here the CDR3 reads CASSSTGRWTEAFF. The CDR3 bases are TGTGCCAGCAGCTCGACAGGGAGGTGGACTGAAGCTTTCTTT.

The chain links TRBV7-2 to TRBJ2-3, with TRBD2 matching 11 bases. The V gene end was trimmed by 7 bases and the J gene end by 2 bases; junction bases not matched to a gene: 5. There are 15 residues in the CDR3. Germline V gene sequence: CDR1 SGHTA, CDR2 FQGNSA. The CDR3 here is CASNSGRANTDTQYF. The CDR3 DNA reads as TGTGCCAGCAATAGCGGGAGGGCCAACACAGATACGCAGTATTTT.

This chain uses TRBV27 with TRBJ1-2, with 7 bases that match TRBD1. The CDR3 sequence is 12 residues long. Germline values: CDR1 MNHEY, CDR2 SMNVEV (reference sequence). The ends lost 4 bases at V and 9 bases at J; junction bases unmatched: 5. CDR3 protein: CASSSRGKSYTF. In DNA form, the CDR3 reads TGTGCCAGCAGTTCCAGGGGGAAAAGCTACACCTTC.

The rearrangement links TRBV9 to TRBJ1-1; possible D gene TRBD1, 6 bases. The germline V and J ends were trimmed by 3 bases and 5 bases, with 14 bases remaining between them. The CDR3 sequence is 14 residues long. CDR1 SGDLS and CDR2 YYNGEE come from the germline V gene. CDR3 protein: CASSGSTGMTEAFF. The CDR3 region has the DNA TGTGCCAGCAGCGGGAGCACAGGGATGACTGAAGCTTTCTTT.

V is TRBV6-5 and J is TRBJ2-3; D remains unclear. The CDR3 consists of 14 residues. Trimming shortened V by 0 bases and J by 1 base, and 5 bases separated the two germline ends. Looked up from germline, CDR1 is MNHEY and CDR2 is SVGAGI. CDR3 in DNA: TGTGCCAGCAGTTACTCACGGGGCACAGATACGCAGTATTTT. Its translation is CASSYSRGTDTQYF.

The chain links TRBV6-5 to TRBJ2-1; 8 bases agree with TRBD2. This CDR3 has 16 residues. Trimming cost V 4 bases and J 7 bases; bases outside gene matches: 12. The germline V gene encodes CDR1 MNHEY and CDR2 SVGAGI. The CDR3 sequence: CASSFPGTRSPNEQFF. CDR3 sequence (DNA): TGTGCCAGCAGTTTCCCCGGGACTAGATCCCCAAATGAGCAGTTCTTC.

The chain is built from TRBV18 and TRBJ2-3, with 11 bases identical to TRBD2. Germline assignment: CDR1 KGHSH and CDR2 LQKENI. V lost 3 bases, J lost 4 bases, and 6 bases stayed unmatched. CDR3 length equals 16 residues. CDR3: CASSPLAGGTPDTQYF. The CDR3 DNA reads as TGTGCCAGCTCACCGTTAGCGGGAGGGACGCCAGATACGCAGTATTTT.

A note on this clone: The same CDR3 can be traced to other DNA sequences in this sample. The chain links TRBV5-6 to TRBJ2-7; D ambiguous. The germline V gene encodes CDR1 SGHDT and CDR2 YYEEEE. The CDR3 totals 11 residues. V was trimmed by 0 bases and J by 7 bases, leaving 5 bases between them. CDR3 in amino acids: CASSLGGEQYF. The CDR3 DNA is TGTGCCAGCAGCTTGGGAGGTGAGCAGTACTTC.

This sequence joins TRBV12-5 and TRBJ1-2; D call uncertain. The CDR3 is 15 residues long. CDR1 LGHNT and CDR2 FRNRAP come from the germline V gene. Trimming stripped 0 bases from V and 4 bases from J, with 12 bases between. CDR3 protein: CASGLVPGALYGYTF. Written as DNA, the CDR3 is TGTGCTAGTGGTTTGGTCCCCGGAGCCCTCTATGGCTACACCTTC.

The CDR3 reads CASSLGTGENEQFF. CDR3 sequence (DNA): TGTGCCAGCAGCTTGGGGACAGGGGAAAATGAGCAGTTCTTC. V gene TRBV5-4 combines with J gene TRBJ2-1; 9 bases align to TRBD1. V lost 0 bases, J lost 7 bases, and 2 bases stayed unmatched. The CDR3 is 14 residues long. Germline V lookup: CDR1 SGHNT, CDR2 YYREEE (reference sequence). Complete variable domain (other parts from reference TRBV5-4 and TRBJ2-1): ETGVTQSPTHLIKTRGQQVTLRCSSQSGHNTVSWYQQALGQGPQFIFQYYREEENGRGNFPPRFSGLQFPNYSSELNVNALELDDSALYLCASSLGTGENEQFFGPGTRLTVL.

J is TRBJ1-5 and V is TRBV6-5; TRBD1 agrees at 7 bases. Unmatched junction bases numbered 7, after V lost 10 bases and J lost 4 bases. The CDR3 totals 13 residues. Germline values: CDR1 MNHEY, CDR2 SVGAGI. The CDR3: CATRTGRNQPQHF. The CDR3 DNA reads TGTGCCACCCGGACAGGAAGGAATCAGCCCCAGCATTTT.

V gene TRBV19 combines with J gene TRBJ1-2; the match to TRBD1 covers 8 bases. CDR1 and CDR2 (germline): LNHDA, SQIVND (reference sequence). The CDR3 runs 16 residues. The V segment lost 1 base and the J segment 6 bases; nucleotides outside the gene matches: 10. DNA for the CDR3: TGTGCCAGTAGTATAGTGGCCACAGGGGGAGCGGATGGCTACACCTTC. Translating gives CASSIVATGGADGYTF.

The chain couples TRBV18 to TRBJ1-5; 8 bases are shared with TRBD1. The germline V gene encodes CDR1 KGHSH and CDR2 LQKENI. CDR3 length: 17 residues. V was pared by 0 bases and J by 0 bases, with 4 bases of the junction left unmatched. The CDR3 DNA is TGTGCCAGCTCACCACCGGGGGGGACAGGTAGCAATCAGCCCCAGCATTTT. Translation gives CASSPPGGTGSNQPQHF.

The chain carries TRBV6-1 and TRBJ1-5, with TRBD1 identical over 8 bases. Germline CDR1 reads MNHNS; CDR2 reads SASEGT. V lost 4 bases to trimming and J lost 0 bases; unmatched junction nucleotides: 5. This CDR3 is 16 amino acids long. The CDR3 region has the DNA TGTGCCAGCAGTGGGACAGGGATTTATAGCAATCAGCCCCAGCATTTT. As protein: CASSGTGIYSNQPQHF.

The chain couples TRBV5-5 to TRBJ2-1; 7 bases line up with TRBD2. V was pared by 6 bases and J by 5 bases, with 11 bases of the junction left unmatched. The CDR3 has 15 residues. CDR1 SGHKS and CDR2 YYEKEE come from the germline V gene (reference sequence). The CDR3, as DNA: TGTGCCAGCACTAAGTGGGGAGGGATTGACAATGAGCAGTTCTTC. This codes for CASTKWGGIDNEQFF.

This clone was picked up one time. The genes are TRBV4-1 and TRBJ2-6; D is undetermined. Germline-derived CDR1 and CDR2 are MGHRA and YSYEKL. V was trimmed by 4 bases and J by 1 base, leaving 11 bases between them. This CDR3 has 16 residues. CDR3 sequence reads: CASSPLMLSGANVLTF. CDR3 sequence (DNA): TGCGCCAGCAGCCCACTGATGTTGTCTGGGGCCAACGTCCTGACTTTC.

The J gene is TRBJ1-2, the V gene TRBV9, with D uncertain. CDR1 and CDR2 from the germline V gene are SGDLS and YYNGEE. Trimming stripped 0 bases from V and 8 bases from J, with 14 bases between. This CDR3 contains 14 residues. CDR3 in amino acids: CASSVDGQLGGYTF. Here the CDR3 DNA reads TGTGCCAGCAGCGTAGACGGTCAGTTGGGCGGCTACACCTTC.